The rows below give T cell receptor beta chains drawn from one sample of a study of identical twins. TCRdb re-derived calls from the 5' RACE reads in MiXCR, one entry per CDR3 protein. Altogether around 470,000 distinct CDR3 sequences are present, 13% to 15% being singletons, with the ten largest covering approximately 0.52%. These data also featured in a second study, about yellow fever vaccine responses in identical twins.

Sequenced: CD4+ T cells sorted from blood. The receptors here all came from a young woman in good health. CDR3s include the opening cysteine and the closing phenylalanine or tryptophan. D genes are given only for firm matches. Clone size, where shown, is once, few, many, or a class for clones that have expanded.

v_gene	d_gene	j_gene	abundance	CDR3nt	CDR3aa
TRBV4-1	TRBD2	TRBJ2-1	many	TGCGCCAGCAGCCAAGGACTAGCCGACTACAATGAGCAGTTCTTC	CASSQGLADYNEQFF
TRBV6-2/TRBV6-3	TRBD2	TRBJ2-7	few	TGTGCCAGCACCCAGGGACTAGCGGTCTCCTACGAGCAGTACTTC	CASTQGLAVSYEQYF
TRBV20-1	TRBD2	TRBJ2-1	NA	TGCAGTGCCACCGGCGGGGGGACTAGCGGGACAACGCCGTACAATGAGCAGTTCTTC	CSATGGGTSGTTPYNEQFF
TRBV10-3	TRBD1	TRBJ2-7	few	TGTGCCATCAGAAAAGGACAGGGGGCCGTCTACGAGCAGTACTTC	CAIRKGQGAVYEQYF
TRBV7-2	TRBD1	TRBJ1-5	many	TGTGCCAGCAGCTTGCGACAGGGGAATCAGCCCCAGCATTTT	CASSLRQGNQPQHF
TRBV10-1	NA	TRBJ2-1	few	TGCGCCAGCAGTGATTCCCGAGGGCAGTTCTTC	CASSDSRGQFF
TRBV2	TRBD2	TRBJ2-4	few	TGTGCCAGCAGTGCGGGGGGTTCCAAAAACATTCAGTACTTC	CASSAGGSKNIQYF
TRBV29-1	NA	TRBJ2-1	few	TGCAGCGTTAAAATACCCACAGGGAGGGCCTACAATGAGCAGTTCTTC	CSVKIPTGRAYNEQFF
TRBV5-1	TRBD2	TRBJ2-5	few	TGCGCCAGCAGCTTGGACCCTAGCGGGGGGAGTGAGACCCAGTACTTC	CASSLDPSGGSETQYF
TRBV6-5	NA	TRBJ2-2	few	TGTGCCAGCAGTTACGGGGCGGTCGGGGAGCTGTTTTTT	CASSYGAVGELFF
TRBV12-3/TRBV12-4	NA	TRBJ1-2	few	TGTGCCAGCAGTTTAGTTCTGCAGGAGTATGGCTACACCTTC	CASSLVLQEYGYTF
TRBV7-9	TRBD1	TRBJ2-1	many	TGTGCCAGCAGCTTAGCTGGGACAGGGATTTTCTTC	CASSLAGTGIFF
TRBV7-2	NA	TRBJ1-2	NA	TGTGCCAGCAGCTTATCCCGGGACGCCAGGGGTGGCTACACCTTC	CASSLSRDARGGYTF
TRBV28	NA	TRBJ2-2	NA	TGTGCCAGCAGTAAACAGGGATACACCGGGGAGCTGTTTTTT	CASSKQGYTGELFF
TRBV5-1	NA	TRBJ2-7	many	TGCGCCAGCAGCTTGCAATCGGCGAGGACTTACGAGCAGTACTTC	CASSLQSARTYEQYF
TRBV4-3	TRBD2	TRBJ2-3	few	TGCGCCAGCAGCCAAGATCTAGCGGGAGGGGCCACAGATACGCAGTATTTT	CASSQDLAGGATDTQYF
TRBV4-2	NA	TRBJ1-6	NA	TGTGCCAGCAGCACTAACCGGGACACTTATTCACCCCTCCACTTT	CASSTNRDTYSPLHF
TRBV28	TRBD2	TRBJ2-7	few	TGTGCCAGCAGTTCCCTAGCGGGATTCTACGAGCAGTACTTC	CASSSLAGFYEQYF
TRBV3-1	NA	TRBJ2-6	NA	TGTGCCAGCAGCCAGCCCCAAGGTTCTGGGGCCAACGTCCTGACTTTC	CASSQPQGSGANVLTF
TRBV29-1	TRBD1	TRBJ2-5	NA	TGCAGCGCCCTTGGCCGGACAGGGGAGACCCAGTACTTC	CSALGRTGETQYF
TRBV10-3	NA	TRBJ1-4	NA	TGTGCCACCCAGGGTAATAATGAAAAACTGTTTTTT	CATQGNNEKLFF
TRBV12-3/TRBV12-4	TRBD2	TRBJ2-7	few	TGTGCCAGCAGTGTGGGAGGGCGAGGTGAGCAGTACTTC	CASSVGGRGEQYF
TRBV20-1	NA	TRBJ2-2	few	TGCAGTGCTAGAGATCTAAGGGCAGGCCGCCTAAACACCGGGGAGCTGTTTTTT	CSARDLRAGRLNTGELFF
TRBV2	NA	TRBJ2-1	NA	TGTGCCAGCAGTGAAGGAGGGGGTTCCTACAATGAGCAGTTCTTC	CASSEGGGSYNEQFF
TRBV20-1	NA	TRBJ2-2	few	TGCAGTGCTAGGTTTCGCACCGGGGAGCTGTTTTTT	CSARFRTGELFF
TRBV28	TRBD1	TRBJ2-1	few	TGTGCCAGCAGGTTAGGGGGACAGGGTGGTGAGCAGTTCTTC	CASRLGGQGGEQFF
TRBV10-2	TRBD2	TRBJ2-1	NA	TGCGCCAGCAGCCCTCCGGGACTAGCGGAGCAGTTCTTC	CASSPPGLAEQFF
TRBV20-1	NA	TRBJ2-7	NA	TGCAGTGCTAGACGCGCAGCGGGCCTTAACTACGAGCAGTACTTC	CSARRAAGLNYEQYF
TRBV6-5	NA	TRBJ2-5	NA	TGTGCCAGCAGTTACAGGTCATCCCAGACCCAGTACTTC	CASSYRSSQTQYF
TRBV29-1	TRBD1	TRBJ2-6	many	TGCACAACTCCGGGGACAGGGGGCGCGTATTCGGGGGCCAACGTCCTGACTTTC	CTTPGTGGAYSGANVLTF
TRBV12-3/TRBV12-4	TRBD2	TRBJ2-3	NA	TGTGCCAGCAGCCTTAGCGGGGGGGCGTCAGATACGCAGTATTTT	CASSLSGGASDTQYF
TRBV29-1	TRBD1	TRBJ2-5	NA	TGCAGCGTTGCGGTTCGACAGGGGGGGGAGACCCAGTACTTC	CSVAVRQGGETQYF
TRBV19	NA	TRBJ1-5	NA	TGTGCCAGTAGTATAGAGGGGGCTCAGCCCCAGCATTTT	CASSIEGAQPQHF
TRBV6-2/TRBV6-3	NA	TRBJ2-7	NA	TGTGCCATCCGACAGGAGTCCTACGAGCAGTACTTC	CAIRQESYEQYF
TRBV12-3/TRBV12-4	NA	TRBJ2-3	NA	TGTGCCAGCAGTCCGCAACAGGTCTACACAGATACGCAGTATTTT	CASSPQQVYTDTQYF
TRBV20-1	TRBD1	TRBJ1-1	NA	TGCAGTGCTAGAGATCCGGACAGGGCGGATGGTCTCTTT	CSARDPDRADGLF
TRBV6-5	NA	TRBJ1-2	few	TGTGCCAGCAGTTACTCGAGGGTAACCGGACAGAGGAACTATGGCTACACCTTC	CASSYSRVTGQRNYGYTF
TRBV20-1	NA	TRBJ2-5	few	TGCAGTGCTAGACTAGTGCAAGAGACCCAGTACTTC	CSARLVQETQYF
TRBV5-1	TRBD2	TRBJ2-3	NA	TGCGCCAGCAGCTTGGAAATAGTAGCGGGAGATACGCAGTATTTT	CASSLEIVAGDTQYF
TRBV24-1	NA	TRBJ2-2	NA	TGTGCCACCAGGACAGGCTCGAACACCGGGGAGCTGTTTTTT	CATRTGSNTGELFF
TRBV25-1	NA	TRBJ2-3	few	TGTGCCAGCAGTGAACCGCTACAGTTAACCGAAGATACGCAGTATTTT	CASSEPLQLTEDTQYF
TRBV5-1	NA	TRBJ2-7	few	TGCGCCAGCAGCTTGGGGACGGAAACCTCCGAGCAGTACTTC	CASSLGTETSEQYF
TRBV20-1	NA	TRBJ2-5	NA	TGCAGTGCGGTAGCGACAGATTACCAAGAGACCCAGTACTTC	CSAVATDYQETQYF
TRBV20-1	NA	TRBJ2-7	few	TGCAGTGCTAAAGGGGCAGCTATAGAGCAGTACTTC	CSAKGAAIEQYF
TRBV20-1	NA	TRBJ2-7	few	TGCAGTGCCTTCACCATCTACGAGCAGTACTTC	CSAFTIYEQYF
TRBV20-1	TRBD2	TRBJ2-1	NA	TGCAGTGAATCCACGGGACTAGCGGGGTACAATGAGCAGTTCTTC	CSESTGLAGYNEQFF
TRBV28	NA	TRBJ2-7	few	TGTGCCAGCAGTTTTCCGGGACACCAGGAATACGAGCAGTACTTC	CASSFPGHQEYEQYF
TRBV2	TRBD2	TRBJ2-1	NA	TGTGCCAGCAGGGGTGTCCCGGGACTATCCTACAATGAGCAGTTCTTC	CASRGVPGLSYNEQFF
TRBV12-3/TRBV12-4	TRBD2	TRBJ2-1	many	TGTGCCAGCAGTCAGGGACTAGCGGGAGGGAATGAGCAGTTCTTC	CASSQGLAGGNEQFF
TRBV12-3/TRBV12-4	TRBD1	TRBJ2-3	NA	TGTGCCAGCAGTCGCAGGGGGCGCCTTAGCACAGATACGCAGTATTTT	CASSRRGRLSTDTQYF
TRBV28	TRBD1	TRBJ1-1	NA	TGTGCCAGCAGTTTCTTGGACAGGGTGAACACTGAAGCTCTCTTT	CASSFLDRVNTEALF
TRBV5-1	NA	TRBJ1-1	few	TGCGCCAGCAGCTTGAACCCGGCAGGGCTGAACACTGAAGCTTTCTTT	CASSLNPAGLNTEAFF
TRBV7-9	NA	TRBJ1-2	few	TGTGCCAGCAGCCCATCCGGGACAAGCTATGGCTACACCTTC	CASSPSGTSYGYTF
TRBV7-2	NA	TRBJ2-1	few	TGTGCCAGCAGGGGTCCGGGAGTCCGCTCCTACAATGAGCAGTTCTTC	CASRGPGVRSYNEQFF
TRBV6-6	NA	TRBJ1-2	NA	TGTGCCAGCACCCCCGAATTAGGTAGTGGCTACACCTTC	CASTPELGSGYTF
TRBV18	TRBD1	TRBJ1-3	NA	TGTGCCAGCTCACCGGAGACAGGGGAAGGAAACACCATATATTTT	CASSPETGEGNTIYF
TRBV7-6	NA	TRBJ1-4	once	TGTGCCAGCAGCTTTACAGGGTCGGGTGAAAAACTGTTTTTT	CASSFTGSGEKLFF
TRBV6-2/TRBV6-3	TRBD1	TRBJ2-1	few	TGTGCCAGCAGTACCGGGACAGTTTACAATGAGCAGTTCTTC	CASSTGTVYNEQFF
TRBV28	NA	TRBJ2-1	NA	TGTGCCAGAAGTTTAGGGCTTGGCGGACCCAATGAGCAGTTCTTC	CARSLGLGGPNEQFF
TRBV12-3/TRBV12-4	NA	TRBJ2-1	few	TGTGCCAGCAGTTTCTTAAGGGAGCAGTTCTTC	CASSFLREQFF